Listed below are T cell receptor beta chains from one sample, sequenced in a study of CD8 T cells in Susac syndrome. MiXCR was run by TCRdb on the immunoSEQ multiplex PCR reads, yielding one entry per CDR3 protein. The sample has fewer than 350,000 distinct CDR3 sequences, about 91% seen once. The sample taken for sequencing was CD4+ T cells from PBMCs. The receptors were sampled from a human donor with multiple sclerosis. CDR3s leave out the opening cysteine and the closing phenylalanine or tryptophan. Fields, in order: J gene, clone size, V gene, CDR3 protein. Size tells how often a clone was seen (once, few, many) or the class of an expanded clone, and some rows leave it out.

TRBJ2-7	.	TRBV28	ASNSPGRDYEQY
TRBJ2-7	.	TRBV7-9	ASNLGHISYEQY
TRBJ2-7	.	TRBV14	ASSHIAEPVYEQY
TRBJ2-7	.	TRBV5-4	ASSLALAGANEQY
TRBJ1-6	once	TRBV5-1	ASSLEGARGPLH
TRBJ2-3	.	TRBV7-3	ASSLNGGASTDTQY
TRBJ2-3	.	TRBV12-3/TRBV12-4	ASSFSPSGAGSTDTQY
TRBJ2-2	.	TRBV24-1	ATSDPGRVELF
TRBJ2-7	.	TRBV3-1	ASSQDTGEQY
TRBJ2-3	.	TRBV2	ASRDKGTGVRDTQY
TRBJ2-1	.	TRBV7-9	ASSGTFEQF
TRBJ2-2	.	TRBV19	ASSSSRVVTGELF
TRBJ2-1	.	TRBV9	ASSVEGARPNEQF
TRBJ2-3	.	TRBV9	ASSPSSRSTDTQY
TRBJ2-4	.	TRBV6-4	ASSVQAGAKNIQY